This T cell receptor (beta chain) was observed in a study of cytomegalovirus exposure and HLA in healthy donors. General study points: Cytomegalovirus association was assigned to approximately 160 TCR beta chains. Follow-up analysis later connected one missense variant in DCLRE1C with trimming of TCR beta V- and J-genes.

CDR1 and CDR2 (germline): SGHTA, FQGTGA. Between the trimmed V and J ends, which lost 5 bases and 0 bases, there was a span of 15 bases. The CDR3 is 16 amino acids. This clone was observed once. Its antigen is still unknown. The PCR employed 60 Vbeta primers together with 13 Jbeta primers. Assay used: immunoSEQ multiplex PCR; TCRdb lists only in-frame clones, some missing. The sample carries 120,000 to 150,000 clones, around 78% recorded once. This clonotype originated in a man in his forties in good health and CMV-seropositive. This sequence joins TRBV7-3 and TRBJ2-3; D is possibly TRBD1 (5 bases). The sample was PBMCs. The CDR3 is CASSPRGGSSTDTQYF. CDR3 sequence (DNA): TGTGCCAGCAGCCCAAGGGGTGGATCTAGCACAGATACGCAGTATTTT.